The 8 T cell receptor beta chains below come from one sample, sequenced in a study of blood T cell dynamics during melanoma immunotherapy. Time point meaning: pre-treatment baseline. Here immunoSEQ multiplex PCR was the method, and the copy in TCRdb shows in-frame clones only, minus some. The sample carries about 9,900 clones, about 86% recorded once. Sequenced material: blood, taken from a patient treated with checkpoint blockade. The origin of the receptors is a human donor with melanoma.

This clone showed up just a few times. This chain links TRBV6-4 with TRBJ1-6; TRBD1 matches 8 bases. This CDR3 has 14 amino acids. The V gene's germline CDR1 is MRHNA and CDR2 SNTAGT. J lost 10 bases, V lost 6 bases, and 8 bases had no gene match. This CDR3 is CASRTGAFQSPLHF. For the CDR3, the DNA is TGTGCCAGCAGGACAGGGGCCTTTCAGTCACCCCTCCACTTT.

The V and J genes are TRBV2 and TRBJ1-2; D unclear. V was shortened by 3 bases and J by 8 bases, with 13 bases between the two germline ends. Per the germline V gene, CDR1 is SNHLY and CDR2 is FYNNEI. The CDR3 contains 13 residues. The CDR3: CASSDRAEGGYTF. As DNA, the CDR3 is TGTGCCAGCAGTGATCGGGCCGAAGGGGGCTACACCTTC.

The V gene is TRBV2, the J gene TRBJ2-7; 13 bases fit TRBD2. V trimming: 2 bases; J trimming: 7 bases; junction bases outside the gene matches: 8. Germline values: CDR1 SNHLY, CDR2 FYNNEI. This CDR3 region has 16 residues. CDR3 in amino acids: CASSEIGTSGGAEQYF. In nucleotides, the CDR3 is TGTGCCAGCAGTGAAATCGGAACTAGCGGGGGGGCGGAGCAGTACTTC.

The V gene is TRBV6-6, the J gene TRBJ2-7; D is uncertain. The DNA matches TRBJ2-5 better at its end, which makes the J call doubtful. Germline CDR1 is MNHNY and CDR2 is SVGAGI (reference sequence). The CDR3 extends over 13 amino acids. CDR3 nucleotides: TGTGCCAGCACCCGAGATTTCCAAGAGACCCAGTACTTC. It yields the protein CASTRDFQETQYF.

The chain couples TRBV29-1 to TRBJ2-5; no reliable D call. CDR1 is SQVTM, CDR2 ANQGSEA, per germline. The germline V and J ends were trimmed by 1 base and 5 bases, with 8 bases remaining between them. The CDR3 runs 12 residues. In DNA, the CDR3 is TGCAGCGTTGAAGGGGGTCGGGAGACCCAGTACTTC. This translates into CSVEGGRETQYF.

The chain links TRBV2 to TRBJ1-2; possible D gene TRBD1, 5 bases. Deletions cut 2 bases from V and 3 bases from J, with 10 bases between. The CDR3 totals 14 residues. Germline V CDR1 and CDR2: SNHLY, FYNNEI. CDR3 bases: TGTGCCAGCAGTGAATACCGGGACTACTATGGCTACACCTTC. Amino acids: CASSEYRDYYGYTF.

This chain connects TRBV14 to TRBJ2-1, with a possible D match to TRBD2 (5 bases). The V end was cut by 1 base, the J end by 9 bases, with 13 bases between. Per germline, CDR1 SGHDN and CDR2 FVKESK. CDR3 length: 14 amino acids. The CDR3 DNA sequence: TGTGCCAGCAGCCAAGTCTTTCGACGGGGTGAGCAGTTCTTC. This encodes CASSQVFRRGEQFF.

This clone was recorded a few times. The DNA for the CDR3 is TGTGCTAGTGGTCCCGAGGGTACGGGCACTCTTGGGACCCAGTACTTC. It encodes CASGPEGTGTLGTQYF. This sequence joins TRBV12-5 and TRBJ2-5; D possibly corresponds to TRBD2 (5 bases). V was clipped by 5 bases and J by 7 bases, with 23 bases between them. The CDR3 spans 16 residues. CDR1 is LGHNT, CDR2 FRNRAP, per germline.